The 10 T cell receptor beta chains reported below all come from one sample, sequenced in a study of radiation and T cells in renal cell carcinoma. Some clones are missing from TCRdb's copy, which holds only in-frame ones; the method was immunoSEQ multiplex PCR. The sample lists 120,000 or so clones; around 81% were seen once. Time point meaning: blood 2 weeks post-SBRT. Documented treatment: 15 Gy SBRT to primary tumor, nephrectomy 4 weeks later. This specimen was blood, taken from a patient whose treatment included radiotherapy and nephrectomy. These receptors came from a man aged 45-65 years with renal cell carcinoma.

This clone has only a few counts. The rearrangement links TRBV7-9 to TRBJ1-1; TRBD1 might be the D (5 bases). CDR1 SEHNR and CDR2 FQNEAQ come from the germline V gene (reference sequence). Trimming stripped 1 base from V and 0 bases from J, with 9 bases between. The CDR3 runs 15 residues. The CDR3 nucleotides read TGTGCCAGCAGCTTAGGGGGGACTCTGAACACTGAAGCTTTCTTT. Protein sequence: CASSLGGTLNTEAFF. Variable domain in full (rest from reference TRBV7-9 and TRBJ1-1): DTGVSQNPRHKITKRGQNVTFRCDPISEHNRLYWYRQTLGQGPEFLTYFQNEAQLEKSRLLSDRFSAERPKGSFSTLEIQRTEQGDSAMYLCASSLGGTLNTEAFFGQGTRLTVV.

The CDR3 spells CASATGSGNTIYF. CDR3 in DNA: TGTGCCAGTGCGACAGGGTCCGGAAACACCATATATTTT. The chain is built from TRBV7-2 and TRBJ1-3, with 7 bases that match TRBD1. This CDR3 has 13 amino acids. Germline V CDR1 and CDR2: SGHTA, FQGNSA. Trimming removed 9 bases from V and 4 bases from J; junction bases left unmatched: 6.

The gene calls are TRBV29-1 and TRBJ1-2, with a weak D call TRBD1 (5 bases). The CDR3 extends over 17 amino acids. The V and J ends lost 7 bases and 9 bases respectively, with 33 bases between them. Germline V gene sequence: CDR1 SQVTM, CDR2 ANQGSEA. The DNA of the CDR3 is TGCAGCGCGGGGCTGGTTCGTCTGGCCCACGACCTTCCGCGCTACACCTTC. Its translation is CSAGLVRLAHDLPRYTF.

The CDR3 DNA reads as TGTGCCAGCTCACCACTCCGGGCGGGGCGAACCTACGAGCAGTACTTC. Residues: CASSPLRAGRTYEQYF. The chain couples TRBV18 to TRBJ2-7; TRBD2 is a possible D gene (6 bases). Trimming stripped 1 base from V and 2 bases from J, with 15 bases between. There are 16 residues in the CDR3. Per germline, CDR1 KGHSH and CDR2 LQKENI.

A single count supports this clone. This rearrangement joins TRBV5-1 to TRBJ1-2, with 8 positions matching TRBD1. V gave up 0 bases and J gave up 4 bases; unmatched junction bases: 11. Germline V gene data show CDR1 as SGHRS and CDR2 as YFSETQ. This CDR3 is 17 amino acids long. CDR3 coding DNA: TGCGCCAGCAGCTTGGGGCGGGACAGGAATCCTTCCTATGGCTACACCTTC. This gives the protein CASSLGRDRNPSYGYTF.

This clone came up once. This chain joins TRBV12-5 and TRBJ2-7; D unresolved. The germline V and J ends were trimmed by 4 bases and 6 bases, with 16 bases remaining between them. The CDR3 loop spans 14 amino acids. Germline V gene lookup returns CDR1 LGHNT and CDR2 FRNRAP. This CDR3 is CASGSSSVPSEQYF. CDR3 bases: TGTGCTAGTGGTTCCTCCTCCGTCCCTTCCGAGCAGTACTTC.

V is TRBV5-1 and J is TRBJ2-1; D ambiguous. V was clipped by 3 bases and J by 9 bases, with 19 bases between them. CDR3 length equals 15 residues. Germline V gene data show CDR1 as SGHRS and CDR2 as YFSETQ. The CDR3 protein is CASSSANDLYSEQFF. CDR3 DNA: TGCGCCAGCAGCTCCGCGAATGACTTATATAGTGAGCAGTTCTTC.

The J gene is TRBJ2-7, the V gene TRBV2, with TRBD2 identical over 11 bases. J lost 6 bases, V lost 6 bases, and 4 bases had no gene match. This CDR3 is 13 amino acids long. Germline CDR1 and CDR2: SNHLY and FYNNEI. The CDR3 DNA follows: TGTGCCAGCAGAGCCGGGACTAGCGGCGAGCAGTACTTC. Its translation is CASRAGTSGEQYF.

This sequence joins TRBV2 and TRBJ2-5; D gene ambiguous. Between the trimmed V and J ends, which lost 7 bases and 3 bases, there was a span of 6 bases. CDR1 and CDR2 from the germline V gene are SNHLY and FYNNEI. The CDR3 is 11 residues long. CDR3 protein: CASTPEETQYF. Here the CDR3 DNA reads TGTGCCAGCACCCCCGAAGAGACCCAGTACTTC.

The chain couples TRBV19 to TRBJ2-1; TRBD1 matches 12 bases. The trim removed 6 bases at V and 7 bases at J, leaving 4 bases unmatched. The CDR3 has 14 amino acids. From germline, CDR1 is LNHDA and CDR2 SQIVND (reference sequence). CDR3 sequence (DNA): TGTGCCAGTAGCGGGACAGGGGGCCCGAATGAGCAGTTCTTC. Protein sequence: CASSGTGGPNEQFF.